Given below is one T cell receptor (beta chain) in context. Its antigen is not known. The data are from a study of shared clonotypes between healthy human individuals. Study findings and constraints: Non-shared clonotypes had lower generation probabilities than those shared by all four donors.

The method was immunoSEQ multiplex PCR; TCRdb's version includes in-frame clones alone and lacks a portion of them. The table lists around 510,000 clones, 95% to 97% of them singletons. Donors had no recently reported acute infections or vaccinations and were HIV-negative. This CDR3 comprises 18 residues. Germline loops: CDR1 SGHDN, CDR2 FVKESK. With 4 bases clipped from V and 3 bases from J, the junction kept 13 bases outside the gene matches. Sequencing was done on a sample of naive CD4+ T cells sorted from blood. The subset is: CD45RA+ positively selected. This clonotype was obtained from a woman aged 30 to 39 in good health. The V call is TRBV14, the J call TRBJ2-2; TRBD2 agrees at 8 bases. CDR3 DNA sequence: TGTGCCAGCAGCCGCAGAATAGGAGCGGGAGTAGACACCGGGGAGCTGTTTTTT. Amino acid sequence: CASSRRIGAGVDTGELFF.